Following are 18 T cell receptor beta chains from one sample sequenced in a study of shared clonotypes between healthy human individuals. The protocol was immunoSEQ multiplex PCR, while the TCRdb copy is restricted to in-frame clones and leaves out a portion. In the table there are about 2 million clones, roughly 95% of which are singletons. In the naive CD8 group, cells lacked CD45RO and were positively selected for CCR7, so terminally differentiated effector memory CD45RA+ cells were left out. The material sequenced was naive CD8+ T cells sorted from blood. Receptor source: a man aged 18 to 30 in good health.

Here the CDR3 reads CASSWGDSYEQYF. CDR3 nucleotides: TGCGCCAGCAGCTGGGGGGACTCCTACGAGCAGTACTTC. The genes are TRBV4-1 and TRBJ2-7; D perhaps matches TRBD2 (6 bases). The V end lost 5 bases, the J end lost 0 bases, and 8 bases lay between the germline ends. CDR1 is MGHRA and CDR2 is YSYEKL in the germline V gene. This CDR3 is 13 amino acids long.

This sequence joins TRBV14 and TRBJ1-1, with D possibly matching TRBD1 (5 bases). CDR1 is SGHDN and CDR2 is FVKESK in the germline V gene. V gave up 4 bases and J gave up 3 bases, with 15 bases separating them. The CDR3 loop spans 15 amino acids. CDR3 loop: CASSPWVQEDTEAFF. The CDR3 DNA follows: TGTGCCAGCAGCCCCTGGGTACAGGAGGACACTGAAGCTTTCTTT.

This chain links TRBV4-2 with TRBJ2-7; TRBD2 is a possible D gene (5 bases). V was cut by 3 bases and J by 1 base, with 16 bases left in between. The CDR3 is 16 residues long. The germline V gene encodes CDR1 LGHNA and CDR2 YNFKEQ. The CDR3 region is CASSQSSTNPSYEQYF. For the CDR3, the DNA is TGTGCCAGCAGCCAGTCTAGCACCAACCCTTCCTACGAGCAGTACTTC.

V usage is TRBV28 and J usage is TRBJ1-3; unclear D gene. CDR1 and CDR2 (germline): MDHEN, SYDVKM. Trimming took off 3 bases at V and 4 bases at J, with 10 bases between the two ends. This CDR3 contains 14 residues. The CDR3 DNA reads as TGTGCCAGCAGTTTCAGACTAACCGGAAACACCATATATTTT. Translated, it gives CASSFRLTGNTIYF.

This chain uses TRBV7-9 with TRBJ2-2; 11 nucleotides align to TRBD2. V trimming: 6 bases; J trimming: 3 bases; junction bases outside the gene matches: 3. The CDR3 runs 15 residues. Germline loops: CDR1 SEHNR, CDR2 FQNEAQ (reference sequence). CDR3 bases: TGTGCCAGCAGGCTACTAGCGGGAGACACCGGGGAGCTGTTTTTT. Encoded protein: CASRLLAGDTGELFF.

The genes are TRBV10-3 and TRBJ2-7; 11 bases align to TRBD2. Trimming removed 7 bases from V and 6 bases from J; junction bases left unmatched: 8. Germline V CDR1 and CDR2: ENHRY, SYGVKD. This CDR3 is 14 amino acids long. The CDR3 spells CAITPSGGLAEQYF. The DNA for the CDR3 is TGTGCCATCACCCCTAGCGGGGGGCTGGCCGAGCAGTACTTC.

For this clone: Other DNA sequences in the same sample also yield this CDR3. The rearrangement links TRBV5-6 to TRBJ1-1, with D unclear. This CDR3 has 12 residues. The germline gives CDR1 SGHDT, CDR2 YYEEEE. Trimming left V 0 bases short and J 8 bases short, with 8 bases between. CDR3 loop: CASSLAGIEAFF. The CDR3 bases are TGTGCCAGCAGCTTGGCAGGTATCGAAGCTTTCTTT.

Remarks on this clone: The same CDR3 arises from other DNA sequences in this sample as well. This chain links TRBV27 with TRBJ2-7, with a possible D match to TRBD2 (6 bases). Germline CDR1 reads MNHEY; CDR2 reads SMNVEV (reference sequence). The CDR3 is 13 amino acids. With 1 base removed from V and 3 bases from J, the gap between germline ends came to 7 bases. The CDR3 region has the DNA TGTGCCAGCAGTTTATTGGGGGGCTACGAGCAGTACTTC. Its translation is CASSLLGGYEQYF.

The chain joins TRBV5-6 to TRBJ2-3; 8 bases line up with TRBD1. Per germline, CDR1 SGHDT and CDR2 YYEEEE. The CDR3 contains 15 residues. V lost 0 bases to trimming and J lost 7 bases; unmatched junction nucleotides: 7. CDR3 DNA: TGTGCCAGCAGCTTGGAGACAGGGGATACCTATACGCAGTATTTT. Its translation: CASSLETGDTYTQYF.

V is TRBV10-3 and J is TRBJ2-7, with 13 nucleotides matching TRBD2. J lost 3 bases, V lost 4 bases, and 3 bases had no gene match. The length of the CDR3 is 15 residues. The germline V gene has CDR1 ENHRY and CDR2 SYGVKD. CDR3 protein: CAISGTSGSFYEQYF. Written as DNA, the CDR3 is TGTGCCATCAGTGGGACTAGCGGGAGTTTCTACGAGCAGTACTTC.

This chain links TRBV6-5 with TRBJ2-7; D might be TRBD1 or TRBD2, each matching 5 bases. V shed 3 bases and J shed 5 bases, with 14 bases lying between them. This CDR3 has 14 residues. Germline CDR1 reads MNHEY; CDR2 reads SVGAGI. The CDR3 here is CASSYGGVTDEQYF. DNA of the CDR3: TGTGCCAGCAGTTATGGGGGAGTCACGGACGAGCAGTACTTC.

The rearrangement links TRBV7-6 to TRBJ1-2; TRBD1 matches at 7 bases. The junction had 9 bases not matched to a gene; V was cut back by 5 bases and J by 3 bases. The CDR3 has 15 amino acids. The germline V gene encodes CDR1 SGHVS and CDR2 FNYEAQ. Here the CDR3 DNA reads TGTGCCAGCAGCCCTAGTAGGGGGCGCGACTATGGCTACACCTTC. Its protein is CASSPSRGRDYGYTF.

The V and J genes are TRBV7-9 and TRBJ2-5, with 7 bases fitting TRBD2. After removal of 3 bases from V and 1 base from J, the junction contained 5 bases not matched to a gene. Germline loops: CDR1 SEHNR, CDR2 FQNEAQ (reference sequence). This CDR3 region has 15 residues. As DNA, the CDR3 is TGTGCCAGCAGCTTCGAGCGGGAACCCCAAGAGACCCAGTACTTC. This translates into CASSFEREPQETQYF.

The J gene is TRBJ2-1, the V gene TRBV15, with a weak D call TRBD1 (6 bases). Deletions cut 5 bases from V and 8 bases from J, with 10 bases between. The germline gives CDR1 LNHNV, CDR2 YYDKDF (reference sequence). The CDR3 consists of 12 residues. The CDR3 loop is CATSVGHYEQFF. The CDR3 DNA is TGTGCCACCAGCGTGGGACACTATGAGCAGTTCTTC.

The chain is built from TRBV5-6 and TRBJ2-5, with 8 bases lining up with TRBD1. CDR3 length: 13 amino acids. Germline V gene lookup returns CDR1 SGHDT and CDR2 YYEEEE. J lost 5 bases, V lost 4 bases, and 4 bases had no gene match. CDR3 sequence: CASSRTGGETQYF. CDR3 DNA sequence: TGTGCCAGCAGCCGAACAGGGGGGGAGACCCAGTACTTC.

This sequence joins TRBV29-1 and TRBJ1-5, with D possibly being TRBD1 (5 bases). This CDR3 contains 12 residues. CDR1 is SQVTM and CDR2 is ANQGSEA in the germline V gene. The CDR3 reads CRGGESNQPQHF. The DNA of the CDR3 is TGCAGGGGGGGTGAAAGCAATCAGCCCCAGCATTTT.

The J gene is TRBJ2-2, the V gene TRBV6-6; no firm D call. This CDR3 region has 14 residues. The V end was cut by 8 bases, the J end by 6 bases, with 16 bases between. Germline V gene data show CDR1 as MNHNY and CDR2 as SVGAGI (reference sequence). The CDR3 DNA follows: TGTGCCAGCGGTCCGGACCTATGGTCCGGGGAGCTGTTTTTT. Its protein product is CASGPDLWSGELFF.

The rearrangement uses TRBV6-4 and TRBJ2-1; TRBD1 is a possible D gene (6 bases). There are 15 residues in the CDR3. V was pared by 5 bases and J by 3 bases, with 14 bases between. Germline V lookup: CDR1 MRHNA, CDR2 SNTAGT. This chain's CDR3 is CASSPRDTYYNEQFF. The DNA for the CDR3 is TGTGCCAGCAGTCCCCGGGACACCTACTACAATGAGCAGTTCTTC.